This T cell receptor (beta chain) was retrieved from a study of T cells in Graves' hyperthyroidism and ophthalmopathy. This CDR3 spans 15 amino acids. The J segment lost 1 base and the V segment lost 1 base, leaving 3 bases of the junction unmatched. Per the germline V gene, CDR1 is DFQATT and CDR2 is SNEGSKA (reference sequence). It was RNA transcripts that yielded the amplified TCR beta CDR3 regions. TCR CDR3 regions were first amplified by RT-PCR with HTBI primers. TCRdb processed the multiplex PCR reads anew with MiXCR; each CDR3 protein has one entry. The data show 400,000 to 500,000 distinct CDR3 sequences, approximately 14% seen once. Findings and caveats of the study: Blood also contained most expanded thyroid clonotypes above 0.001. Stable hyperthyroidism and ophthalmopathy were separated using 13 V-J signatures.

This clonotype appeared many times. What it binds is unknown. The chain has TRBV20-1 and TRBJ2-3, with TRBD2 matching over 9 bases. This clonotype was sampled from a woman between 18 and 30 years old with Graves' hyperthyroidism. Sequencing used blood. The chain's CDR3 is CSARGGRAGTDTQYF. DNA for the CDR3: TGCAGTGCTAGAGGCGGGAGGGCCGGCACAGATACGCAGTATTTT.